These T cell receptor beta chains were read from a single sample in a study of cytomegalovirus exposure and HLA in healthy donors. Profiled with immunoSEQ multiplex PCR; TCRdb holds only in-frame clones, not every one. The sample lists roughly 110,000 clones; around 75% were seen once. What was sequenced was PBMCs. These receptors came from a man aged 35 to 55 in good health and CMV-seronegative. Each CDR3 is given with its conserved first and last residue. Each record gives: clone size, V gene, CDR3 length, D gene, J gene, CDR3 protein, CDR3 DNA. D genes are given only for firm matches. Rows may omit the clone size; those that give it use once, few, many or a size class.

once,TRBV6-5,13,NA,TRBJ1-6,CASSYDSNSPLHF,TGTGCCAGCAGTTACGACAGTAATTCACCCCTCCACTTT
NA,TRBV25-1,16,TRBD1,TRBJ1-2,CASSDNGNRGLWGYTF,TGTGCCAGCAGTGATAACGGGAACAGGGGACTCTGGGGCTACACCTTC
NA,TRBV6-5,16,NA,TRBJ1-5,CASSSSGTTGTQPQHF,TGTGCCAGCAGTTCGTCCGGGACCACAGGGACTCAGCCCCAGCATTTT
NA,TRBV28,15,NA,TRBJ1-1,CASRRPQGANTEAFF,TGTGCCAGCAGGCGGCCCCAGGGCGCGAACACTGAAGCTTTCTTT
NA,TRBV7-8,13,NA,TRBJ2-5,CASSRTTQETQYF,TGTGCCAGCAGCCGGACTACCCAAGAGACCCAGTACTTC
NA,TRBV5-1,18,NA,TRBJ2-3,CASSPRAGAYKVTDTQYF,TGCGCCAGCAGCCCCCGGGCGGGGGCATATAAGGTCACAGATACGCAGTATTTT
once,TRBV7-6,15,TRBD2,TRBJ2-5,CASSLARLAEETQYF,TGTGCCAGCAGCTTAGCCCGACTAGCGGAAGAGACCCAGTACTTC
NA,TRBV9,15,NA,TRBJ2-3,CASNQLGGSTDTQYF,TGTGCCAGCAACCAACTAGGAGGGAGCACAGATACGCAGTATTTT
few,TRBV15,16,NA,TRBJ1-3,CATSRDRQGLGNTIYF,TGTGCCACCAGCAGGGACCGACAAGGACTGGGAAACACCATATATTTT
NA,TRBV10-3,13,TRBD1,TRBJ2-5,CAIRPTGEETQYF,TGTGCCATCAGACCGACAGGGGAAGAGACCCAGTACTTC
NA,TRBV7-3,15,TRBD2,TRBJ2-1,CASSSSTSGAGEQFF,TGTGCCAGCAGCTCCTCGACTAGCGGGGCAGGTGAGCAGTTCTTC
NA,TRBV27,15,TRBD2,TRBJ2-7,CASSFLTSGEGEQYF,TGTGCCAGCAGTTTCCTCACTAGCGGGGAGGGAGAGCAGTACTTC
NA,TRBV5-6,14,TRBD1,TRBJ2-7,CASSRDRGRSEQYF,TGTGCCAGCAGTCGGGACAGGGGGCGTTCCGAGCAGTACTTC
once,TRBV5-6,14,NA,TRBJ2-1,CASSLFSVYNEQFF,TGTGCCAGCAGCTTGTTCTCGGTATACAATGAGCAGTTCTTC
few,TRBV19,15,TRBD2,TRBJ2-5,CATCPAGLAGETQYF,TGTGCCACCTGCCCGGCGGGACTAGCAGGAGAGACCCAGTACTTC
NA,TRBV5-1,14,TRBD1,TRBJ1-2,CASSWTGPSYGYTF,TGCGCCAGCAGCTGGACAGGGCCCTCCTATGGCTACACCTTC
NA,TRBV6-1,16,NA,TRBJ2-7,CASSENFRGPPYEQYF,TGTGCCAGCAGTGAGAACTTCAGGGGCCCTCCCTACGAGCAGTACTTC
NA,TRBV5-1,15,NA,TRBJ2-5,CASSLGTGLRETQYF,TGCGCCAGCAGCTTGGGAACTGGACTACGAGAGACCCAGTACTTC
NA,TRBV6-1,15,TRBD1,TRBJ2-3,CASTWTGVGTDTQYF,TGTGCCAGCACCTGGACAGGGGTGGGCACAGATACGCAGTATTTT
NA,TRBV6-1,13,TRBD1,TRBJ1-5,CASTETGVRPQHF,TGTGCCAGCACAGAGACAGGGGTTCGTCCCCAGCATTTT
NA,TRBV11-3,14,NA,TRBJ2-1,CASSPGGSYNEQFF,TGTGCCAGCAGCCCCGGAGGCTCCTACAATGAGCAGTTCTTC
NA,TRBV5-4,15,TRBD2,TRBJ2-2,CASSLGLAGPGELFF,TGTGCCAGCAGCTTGGGGCTAGCGGGGCCCGGGGAGCTGTTTTTT
NA,TRBV27,14,NA,TRBJ1-6,CASSLSTVNSPLHF,TGTGCCAGCAGTTTATCTACAGTAAATTCACCCCTCCACTTT
NA,TRBV7-6,16,NA,TRBJ1-1,CASSSSGGRTDTEAFF,TGTGCCAGCAGCAGTAGCGGGGGGCGCACGGACACTGAAGCTTTCTTT
NA,TRBV5-4,16,TRBD1,TRBJ2-7,CASSPRDRGISYEQYF,TGTGCCAGCAGTCCCCGGGACAGGGGCATTTCCTACGAGCAGTACTTC
NA,TRBV10-3,14,TRBD1,TRBJ2-3,CATTGGKTGHTQYF,TGTGCCACGACGGGTGGGAAGACAGGGCATACGCAGTATTTT
NA,TRBV4-1,18,TRBD2,TRBJ2-7,CASSQGTSGGNSSYEQYF,TGCGCCAGCAGCCAAGGGACTAGCGGGGGGAACAGCTCCTACGAGCAGTACTTC
NA,TRBV7-9,16,TRBD2,TRBJ2-2,CASSPVGGRNTGELFF,TGTGCCAGCAGCCCCGTGGGGGGGAGGAACACCGGGGAGCTGTTTTTT
NA,TRBV19,14,TRBD1,TRBJ2-3,CASSTQGESDTQYF,TGTGCCAGTAGTACACAGGGGGAATCCGATACGCAGTATTTT
NA,TRBV9,15,TRBD2,TRBJ2-1,CASSLSGGELNEQFF,TGTGCCAGCAGCCTAAGCGGGGGGGAACTTAATGAGCAGTTCTTC
NA,TRBV5-5,15,TRBD1,TRBJ2-7,CASSIRTGFFHEQYF,TGTGCCAGCAGCATAAGGACAGGGTTTTTCCACGAGCAGTACTTC
few,TRBV28,17,TRBD1,TRBJ2-6,CASSAGQGLTGANVLTF,TGTGCCAGCAGTGCCGGACAGGGACTCACTGGGGCCAACGTCCTGACTTTC
NA,TRBV6-5,13,NA,TRBJ2-2,CASSYSEVGELFF,TGTGCCAGCAGTTACTCCGAGGTCGGGGAGCTGTTTTTT
NA,TRBV5-4,15,NA,TRBJ2-2,CASSHGGAHTGELFF,TGTGCCAGCAGCCATGGGGGGGCTCACACCGGGGAGCTGTTTTTT
NA,TRBV7-6,15,TRBD1,TRBJ2-5,CASRAGGAPKETQYF,TGTGCCAGCAGAGCAGGGGGCGCCCCCAAAGAGACCCAGTACTTC
once,TRBV19,13,TRBD1,TRBJ2-7,CASSPRGSNEQYF,TGTGCCAGTAGTCCCAGGGGGAGTAACGAGCAGTACTTC
NA,TRBV7-2,16,TRBD2,TRBJ2-3,CASSLGWTRSTDTQYF,TGTGCCAGCAGCTTAGGATGGACTAGATCAACAGATACGCAGTATTTT
NA,TRBV5-4,19,NA,TRBJ2-3,CASSASPRARSRGTDTQYF,TGTGCCAGCAGCGCCTCCCCACGCGCGCGTTCCAGGGGCACAGATACGCAGTATTTT
NA,TRBV10-3,14,NA,TRBJ1-1,CAISESGRNTEAFF,TGTGCCATCAGTGAGTCTGGCCGTAACACTGAAGCTTTCTTT
NA,TRBV2,15,NA,TRBJ2-5,CASSRRTTDQETQYF,TGTGCCAGCAGCCGCCGGACTACAGACCAAGAGACCCAGTACTTC
NA,TRBV19,15,TRBD2,TRBJ2-2,CASSPPGGRFGELFF,TGTGCCAGTAGTCCCCCGGGAGGGAGGTTCGGGGAGCTGTTTTTT